This TCR beta chain was identified during a study of cytomegalovirus exposure and HLA in healthy donors. Study-wide context: The same platform was used for the roughly 120 validation repertoires as for the 666 first-cohort repertoires, as reported in a later analysis.

Study-level findings and limits: Investigators reported 164 TCR beta chains as tied to cytomegalovirus. Later, an analysis found that TCR clusters from the first cohort tended to co-occur in the 95 to 150 validation repertoires. Cytomegalovirus status was reportedly diagnosed by the classifier with high specificity and sensitivity.

J lost 3 bases, V lost 7 bases, and 10 bases had no gene match. CDR3 length: 15 residues. Germline CDR1 MDHEN, CDR2 SYDVKM. Comments on this clone: Antigen specificity is unknown.

Sequencing was performed with immunoSEQ multiplex PCR; in TCRdb, only in-frame clones are kept and a portion is missing. The sample has fewer than 250,000 clones, around nine tenths seen once; the top ten hold roughly 2%. This chain links TRBV28 with TRBJ2-7, with TRBD2 identical over 9 bases. Material: PBMCs. This TCR was recovered from a woman aged 18-30 years in good health and CMV-seropositive. The DNA of the CDR3 is TGTGCCAGCAAACTAGCGGGCATTAGGCGCTACGAGCAGTACTTC. Its translation: CASKLAGIRRYEQYF.